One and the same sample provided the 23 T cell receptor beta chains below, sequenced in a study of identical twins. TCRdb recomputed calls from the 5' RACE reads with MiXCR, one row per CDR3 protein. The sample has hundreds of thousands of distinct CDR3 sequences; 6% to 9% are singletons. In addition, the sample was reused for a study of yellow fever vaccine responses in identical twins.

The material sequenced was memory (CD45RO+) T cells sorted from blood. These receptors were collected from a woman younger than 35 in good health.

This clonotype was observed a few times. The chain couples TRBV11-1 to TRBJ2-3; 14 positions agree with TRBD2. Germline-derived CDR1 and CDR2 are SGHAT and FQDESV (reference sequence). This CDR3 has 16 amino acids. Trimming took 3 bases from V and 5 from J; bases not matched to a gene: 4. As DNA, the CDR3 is TGTGCCAGCAGCTTCGGACTAGCGGGGGGCTTAGATACGCAGTATTTT. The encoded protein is CASSFGLAGGLDTQYF.

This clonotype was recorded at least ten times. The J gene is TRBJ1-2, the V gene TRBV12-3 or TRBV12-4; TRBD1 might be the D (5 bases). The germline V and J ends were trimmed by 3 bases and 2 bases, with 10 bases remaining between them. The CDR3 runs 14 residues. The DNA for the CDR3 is TGTGCCAGCAGTTTCGGGGCCAGCAACTATGGCTACACCTTC. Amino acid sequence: CASSFGASNYGYTF.

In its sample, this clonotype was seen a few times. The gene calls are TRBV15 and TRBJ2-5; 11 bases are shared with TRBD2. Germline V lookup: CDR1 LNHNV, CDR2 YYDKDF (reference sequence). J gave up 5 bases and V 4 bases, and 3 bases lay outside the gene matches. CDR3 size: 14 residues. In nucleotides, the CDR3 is TGTGCCACCAGCAAGACTAGCGGGGATGAGACCCAGTACTTC. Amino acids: CATSKTSGDETQYF.

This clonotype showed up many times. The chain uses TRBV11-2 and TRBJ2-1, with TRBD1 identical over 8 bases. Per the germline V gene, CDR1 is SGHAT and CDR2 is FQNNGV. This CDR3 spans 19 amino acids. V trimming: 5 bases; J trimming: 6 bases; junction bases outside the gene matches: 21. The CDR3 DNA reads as TGTGCCAGCAGCCCCCGGGACAGGATTACCCAAGGGATAATCAATGAGCAGTTCTTC. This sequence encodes CASSPRDRITQGIINEQFF.

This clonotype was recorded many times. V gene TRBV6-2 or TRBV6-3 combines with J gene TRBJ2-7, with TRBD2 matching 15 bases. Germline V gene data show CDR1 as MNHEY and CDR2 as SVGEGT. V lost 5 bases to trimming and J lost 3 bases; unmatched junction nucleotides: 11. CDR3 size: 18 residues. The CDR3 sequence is CASSQPGLAGGTDYEQYF. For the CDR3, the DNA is TGTGCCAGCAGTCAACCGGGACTAGCGGGAGGAACTGACTACGAGCAGTACTTC.

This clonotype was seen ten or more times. In DNA form, the CDR3 reads TGTGCCAGCAGCCAGCAAGGACTAGCGGTTACCTACGAGCAGTACTTC. Translation: CASSQQGLAVTYEQYF. The gene calls are TRBV3-1 and TRBJ2-7, with 10 bases fitting TRBD2. The CDR3 length is 16 residues. Germline CDR1 reads LGHDT; CDR2 reads YNNKEL (reference sequence). V lost 3 bases to trimming and J lost 2 bases; unmatched junction nucleotides: 7.

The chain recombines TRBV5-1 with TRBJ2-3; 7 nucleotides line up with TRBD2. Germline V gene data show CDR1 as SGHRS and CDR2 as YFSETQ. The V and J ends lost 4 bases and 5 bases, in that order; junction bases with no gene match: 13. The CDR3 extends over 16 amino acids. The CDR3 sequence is CASSLGLEYTVDTQYF. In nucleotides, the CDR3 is TGCGCCAGCAGCCTCGGACTAGAATACACAGTAGATACGCAGTATTTT.

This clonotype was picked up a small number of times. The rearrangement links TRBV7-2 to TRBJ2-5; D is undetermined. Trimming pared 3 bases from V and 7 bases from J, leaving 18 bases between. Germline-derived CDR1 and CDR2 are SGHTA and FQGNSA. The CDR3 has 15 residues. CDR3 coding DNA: TGTGCCAGCAGCTTGCGGCCCGGCCAGTCAGGGACCCAGTACTTC. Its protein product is CASSLRPGQSGTQYF.

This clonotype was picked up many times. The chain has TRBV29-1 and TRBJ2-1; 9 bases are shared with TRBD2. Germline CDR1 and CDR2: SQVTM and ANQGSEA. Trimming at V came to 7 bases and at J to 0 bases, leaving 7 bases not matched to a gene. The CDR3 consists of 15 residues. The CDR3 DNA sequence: TGCAGCGCCGGAAGTAGCGGGAGCTCCTACAATGAGCAGTTCTTC. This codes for CSAGSSGSSYNEQFF.

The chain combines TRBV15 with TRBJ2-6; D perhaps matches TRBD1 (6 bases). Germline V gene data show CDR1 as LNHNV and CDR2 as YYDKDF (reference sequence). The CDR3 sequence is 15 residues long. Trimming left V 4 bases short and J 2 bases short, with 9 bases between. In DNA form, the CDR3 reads TGTGCCACCAGCAATAACAGGGCTGGGGCCAACGTCCTGACTTTC. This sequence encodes CATSNNRAGANVLTF.

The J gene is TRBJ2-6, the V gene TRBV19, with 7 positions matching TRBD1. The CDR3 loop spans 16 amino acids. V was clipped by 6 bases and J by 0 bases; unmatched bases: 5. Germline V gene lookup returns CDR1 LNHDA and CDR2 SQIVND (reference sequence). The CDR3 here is CASSRDSSSGANVLTF. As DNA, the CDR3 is TGTGCCAGTAGCCGGGACAGTAGCTCTGGGGCCAACGTCCTGACTTTC.

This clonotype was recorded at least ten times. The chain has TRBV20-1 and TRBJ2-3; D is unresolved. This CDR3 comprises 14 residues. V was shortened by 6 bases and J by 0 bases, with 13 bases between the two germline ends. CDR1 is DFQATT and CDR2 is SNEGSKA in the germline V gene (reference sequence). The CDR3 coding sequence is TGCAGTGCGCTGCCCCTCGTGAGCACAGATACGCAGTATTTT. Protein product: CSALPLVSTDTQYF.

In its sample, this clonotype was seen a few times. The CDR3 region is CASTDRPTQGYGYTF. The CDR3 DNA is TGTGCCAGCACGGACAGGCCTACCCAGGGCTATGGCTACACCTTC. The rearrangement joins TRBV2 to TRBJ1-2; 7 bases line up with TRBD1. V was pared by 7 bases and J by 4 bases, with 12 bases of the junction left unmatched. This CDR3 has 15 residues. Germline values: CDR1 SNHLY, CDR2 FYNNEI.

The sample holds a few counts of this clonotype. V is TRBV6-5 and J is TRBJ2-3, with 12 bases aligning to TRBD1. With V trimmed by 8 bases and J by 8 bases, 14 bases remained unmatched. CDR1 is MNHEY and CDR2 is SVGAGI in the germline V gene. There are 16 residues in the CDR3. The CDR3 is CASVGVGDRGRGTQYF. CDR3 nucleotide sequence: TGTGCCAGCGTTGGAGTTGGGGACAGGGGGCGGGGTACGCAGTATTTT.

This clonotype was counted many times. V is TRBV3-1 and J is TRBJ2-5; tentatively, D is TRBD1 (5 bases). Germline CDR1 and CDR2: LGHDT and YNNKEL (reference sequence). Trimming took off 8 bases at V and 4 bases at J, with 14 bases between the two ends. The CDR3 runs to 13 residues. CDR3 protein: CASLQRGGETQYF. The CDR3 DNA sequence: TGTGCCAGCCTCCAAAGGGGTGGAGAGACCCAGTACTTC.

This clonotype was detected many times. The CDR3, as DNA: TGTGCCAGCTCGCTGAAGGTCCTCGCCACAGATACGCAGTATTTT. It translates to CASSLKVLATDTQYF. The chain has TRBV6-2 or TRBV6-3 and TRBJ2-3; D ambiguous. The CDR3 runs 15 residues. Trimming pared 8 bases from V and 2 bases from J, leaving 17 bases between. Germline CDR1 reads MNHEY; CDR2 reads SVGEGT.

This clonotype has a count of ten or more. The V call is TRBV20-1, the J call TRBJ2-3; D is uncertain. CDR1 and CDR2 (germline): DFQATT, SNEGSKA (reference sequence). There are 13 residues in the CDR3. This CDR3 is CSVRSPARNTQYF. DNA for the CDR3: TGCAGCGTTAGGTCCCCAGCCCGGAATACGCAGTATTTT.

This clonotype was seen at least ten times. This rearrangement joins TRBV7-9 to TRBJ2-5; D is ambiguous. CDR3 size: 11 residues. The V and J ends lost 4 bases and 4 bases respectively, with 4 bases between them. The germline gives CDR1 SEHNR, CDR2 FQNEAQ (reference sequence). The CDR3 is CASSSSETQYF. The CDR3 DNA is TGTGCCAGCAGCTCGTCAGAGACCCAGTACTTC.

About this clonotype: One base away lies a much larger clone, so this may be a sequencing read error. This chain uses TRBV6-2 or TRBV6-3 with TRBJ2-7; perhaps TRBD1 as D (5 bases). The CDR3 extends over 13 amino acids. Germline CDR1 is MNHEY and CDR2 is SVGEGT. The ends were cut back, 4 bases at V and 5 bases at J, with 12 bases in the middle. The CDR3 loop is CASSCLGRDEQYF. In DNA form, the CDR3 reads TGTGCCAGCAGTTGTCTCGGCAGGGACGAGCAGTACTTC.

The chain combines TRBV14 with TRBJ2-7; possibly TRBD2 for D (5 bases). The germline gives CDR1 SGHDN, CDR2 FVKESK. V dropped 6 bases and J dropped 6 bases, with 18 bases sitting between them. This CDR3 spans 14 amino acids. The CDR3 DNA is TGTGCCAGCAGTTCCGAGGACTCACGATCCGAGCAGTACTTC. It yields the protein CASSSEDSRSEQYF. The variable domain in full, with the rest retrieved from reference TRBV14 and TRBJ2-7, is EAGVTQFPSHSVIEKGQTVTLRCDPISGHDNLYWYRRVMGKEIKFLLHFVKESKQDESGMPNNRFLAERTGGTYSTLKVQPAELEDSGVYFCASSSEDSRSEQYFGPGTRLTVT.

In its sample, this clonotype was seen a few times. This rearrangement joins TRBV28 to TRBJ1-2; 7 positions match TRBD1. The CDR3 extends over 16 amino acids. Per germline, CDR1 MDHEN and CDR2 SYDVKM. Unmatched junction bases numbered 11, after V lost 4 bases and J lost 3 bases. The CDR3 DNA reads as TGTGCCAGCAGTTGGGACAGATACTTTGTGGACTATGGCTACACCTTC. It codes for CASSWDRYFVDYGYTF.

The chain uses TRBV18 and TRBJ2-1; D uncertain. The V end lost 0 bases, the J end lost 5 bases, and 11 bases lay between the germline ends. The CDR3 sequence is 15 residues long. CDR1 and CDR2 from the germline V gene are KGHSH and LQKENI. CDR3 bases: TGTGCCAGCTCACCACCCGGTACTGTAGACAATGAGCAGTTCTTC. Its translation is CASSPPGTVDNEQFF.

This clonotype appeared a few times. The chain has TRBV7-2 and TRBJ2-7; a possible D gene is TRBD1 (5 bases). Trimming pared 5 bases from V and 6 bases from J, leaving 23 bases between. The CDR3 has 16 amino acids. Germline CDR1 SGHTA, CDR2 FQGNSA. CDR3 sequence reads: CASSTAGSSGAREQYF. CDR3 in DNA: TGTGCCAGCAGCACAGCAGGGTCTAGTGGAGCTCGCGAGCAGTACTTC.